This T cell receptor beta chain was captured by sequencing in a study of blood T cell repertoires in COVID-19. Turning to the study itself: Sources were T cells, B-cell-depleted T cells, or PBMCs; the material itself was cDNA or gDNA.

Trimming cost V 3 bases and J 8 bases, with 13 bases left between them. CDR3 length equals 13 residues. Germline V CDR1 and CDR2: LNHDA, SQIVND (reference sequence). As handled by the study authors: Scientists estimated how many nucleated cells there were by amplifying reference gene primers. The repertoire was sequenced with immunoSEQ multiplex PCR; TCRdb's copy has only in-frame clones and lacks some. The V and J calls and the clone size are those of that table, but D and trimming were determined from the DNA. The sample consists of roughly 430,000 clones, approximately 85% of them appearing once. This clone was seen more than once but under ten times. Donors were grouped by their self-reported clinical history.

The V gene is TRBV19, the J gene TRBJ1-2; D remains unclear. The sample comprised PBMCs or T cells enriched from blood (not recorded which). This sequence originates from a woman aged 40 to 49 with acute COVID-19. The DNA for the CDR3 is TGTGCCAGTAGTATGAGCGGGGTCGAAGGCTACACCTTC. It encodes CASSMSGVEGYTF.